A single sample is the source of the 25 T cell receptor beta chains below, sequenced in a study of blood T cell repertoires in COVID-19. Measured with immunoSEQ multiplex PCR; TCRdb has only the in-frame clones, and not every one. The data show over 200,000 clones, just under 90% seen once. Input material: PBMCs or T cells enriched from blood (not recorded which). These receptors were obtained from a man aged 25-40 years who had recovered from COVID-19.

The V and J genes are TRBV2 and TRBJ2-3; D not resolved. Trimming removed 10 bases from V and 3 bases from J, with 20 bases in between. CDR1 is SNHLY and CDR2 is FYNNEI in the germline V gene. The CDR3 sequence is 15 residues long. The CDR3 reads CATGGQTYRTDTQYF. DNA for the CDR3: TGTGCCACCGGCGGCCAAACCTACCGGACAGATACGCAGTATTTT. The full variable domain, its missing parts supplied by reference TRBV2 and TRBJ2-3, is EPEVTQTPSHQVTQMGQEVILRCVPISNHLYFYWYRQILGQKVEFLVSFYNNEISEKSEIFDDQFSVERPDGSNFTLKIRSTKLEDSAMYFCATGGQTYRTDTQYFGPGTRLTVL.

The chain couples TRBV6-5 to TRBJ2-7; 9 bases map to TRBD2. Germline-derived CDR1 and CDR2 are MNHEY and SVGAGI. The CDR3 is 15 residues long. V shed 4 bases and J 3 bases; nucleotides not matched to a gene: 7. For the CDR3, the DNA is TGTGCCAGCAGTTCCGTAGCGGGAGCCGGCTACGAGCAGTACTTC. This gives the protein CASSSVAGAGYEQYF.

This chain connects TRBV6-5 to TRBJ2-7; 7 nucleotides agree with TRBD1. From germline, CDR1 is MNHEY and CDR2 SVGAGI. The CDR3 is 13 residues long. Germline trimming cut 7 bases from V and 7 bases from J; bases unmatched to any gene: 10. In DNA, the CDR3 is TGTGCCAGCAAACGAACGACAGGGTGGGAGCAGTACTTC. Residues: CASKRTTGWEQYF.

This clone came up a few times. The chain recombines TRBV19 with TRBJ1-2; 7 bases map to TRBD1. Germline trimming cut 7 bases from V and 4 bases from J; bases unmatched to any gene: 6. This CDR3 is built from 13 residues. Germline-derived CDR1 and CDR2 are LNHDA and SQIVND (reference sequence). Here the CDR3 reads CASIAQGTYGYTF. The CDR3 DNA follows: TGTGCCAGTATAGCACAGGGGACCTATGGCTACACCTTC. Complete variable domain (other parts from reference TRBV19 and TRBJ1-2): DGGITQSPKYLFRKEGQNVTLSCEQNLNHDAMYWYRQDPGQGLRLIYYSQIVNDFQKGDIAEGYSVSREKKESFPLTVTSAQKNPTAFYLCASIAQGTYGYTFGSGTRLTVV.

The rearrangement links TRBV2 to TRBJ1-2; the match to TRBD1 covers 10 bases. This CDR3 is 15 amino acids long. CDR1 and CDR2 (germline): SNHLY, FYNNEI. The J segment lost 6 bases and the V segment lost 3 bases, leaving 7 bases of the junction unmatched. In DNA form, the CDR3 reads TGTGCCAGCAGTGAGATCGACAGGGGGCTTGATGGCTACACCTTC. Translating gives CASSEIDRGLDGYTF. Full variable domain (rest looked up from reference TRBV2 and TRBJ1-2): EPEVTQTPSHQVTQMGQEVILRCVPISNHLYFYWYRQILGQKVEFLVSFYNNEISEKSEIFDDQFSVERPDGSNFTLKIRSTKLEDSAMYFCASSEIDRGLDGYTFGSGTRLTVV.

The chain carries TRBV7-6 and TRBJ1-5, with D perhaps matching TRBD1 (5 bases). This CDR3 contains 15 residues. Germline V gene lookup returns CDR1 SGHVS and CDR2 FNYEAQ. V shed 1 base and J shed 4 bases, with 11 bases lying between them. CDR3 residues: CASSLEDRTNQPQHF. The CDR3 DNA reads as TGTGCCAGCAGCTTAGAAGACAGAACGAATCAGCCCCAGCATTTT.

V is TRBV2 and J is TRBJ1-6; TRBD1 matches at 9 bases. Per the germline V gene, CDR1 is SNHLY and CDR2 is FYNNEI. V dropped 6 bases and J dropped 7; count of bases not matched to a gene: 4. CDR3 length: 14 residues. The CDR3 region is CASRRTGENSPLHF. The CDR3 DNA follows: TGTGCCAGCAGGAGGACAGGGGAAAATTCACCCCTCCACTTT.

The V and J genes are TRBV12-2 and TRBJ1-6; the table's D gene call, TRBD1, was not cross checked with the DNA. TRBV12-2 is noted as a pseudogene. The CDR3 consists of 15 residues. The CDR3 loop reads CASRLRTGANSPLHF. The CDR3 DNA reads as TGTGCAAGTCGCTTAAGGACAGGGGCGAATTCACCCCTCCACTTT.

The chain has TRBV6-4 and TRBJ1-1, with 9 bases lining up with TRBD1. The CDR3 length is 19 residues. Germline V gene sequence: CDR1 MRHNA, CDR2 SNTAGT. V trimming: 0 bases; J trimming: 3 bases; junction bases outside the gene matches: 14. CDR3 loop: CASSDSSRVRDREDTEAFF. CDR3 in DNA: TGTGCCAGCAGTGACTCTTCAAGGGTTAGGGACAGGGAGGACACTGAAGCTTTCTTT.

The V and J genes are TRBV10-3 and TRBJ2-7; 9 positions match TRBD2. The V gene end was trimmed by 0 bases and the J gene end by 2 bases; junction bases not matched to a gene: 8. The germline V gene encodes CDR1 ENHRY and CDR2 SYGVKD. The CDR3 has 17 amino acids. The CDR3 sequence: CAISESKGLAGTYEQYF. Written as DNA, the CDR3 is TGTGCCATCAGTGAGTCGAAAGGCCTAGCGGGGACCTACGAGCAGTACTTC.

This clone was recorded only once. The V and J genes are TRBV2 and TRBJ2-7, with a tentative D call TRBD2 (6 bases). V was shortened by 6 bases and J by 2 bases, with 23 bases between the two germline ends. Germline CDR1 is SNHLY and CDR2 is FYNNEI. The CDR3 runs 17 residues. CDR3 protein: CASRDNLRGTDTYEQYF. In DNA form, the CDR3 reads TGTGCCAGCAGGGACAACCTACGGGGGACGGACACCTACGAGCAGTACTTC. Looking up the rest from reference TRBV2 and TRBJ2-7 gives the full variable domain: EPEVTQTPSHQVTQMGQEVILRCVPISNHLYFYWYRQILGQKVEFLVSFYNNEISEKSEIFDDQFSVERPDGSNFTLKIRSTKLEDSAMYFCASRDNLRGTDTYEQYFGPGTRLTVT.

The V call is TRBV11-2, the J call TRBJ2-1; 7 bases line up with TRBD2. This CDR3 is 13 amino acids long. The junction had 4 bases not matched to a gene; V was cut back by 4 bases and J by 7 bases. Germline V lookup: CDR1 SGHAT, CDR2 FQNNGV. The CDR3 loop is CASSSGGGNEQFF. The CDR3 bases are TGTGCCAGCAGCTCGGGCGGGGGTAATGAGCAGTTCTTC.

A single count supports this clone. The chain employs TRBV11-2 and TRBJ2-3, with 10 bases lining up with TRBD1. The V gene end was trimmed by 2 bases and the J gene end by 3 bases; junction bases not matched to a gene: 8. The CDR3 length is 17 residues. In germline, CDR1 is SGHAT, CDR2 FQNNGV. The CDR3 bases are TGTGCCAGCAGCTTACGTGGGGACAGGGGCCCGACAGATACGCAGTATTTT. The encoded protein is CASSLRGDRGPTDTQYF.

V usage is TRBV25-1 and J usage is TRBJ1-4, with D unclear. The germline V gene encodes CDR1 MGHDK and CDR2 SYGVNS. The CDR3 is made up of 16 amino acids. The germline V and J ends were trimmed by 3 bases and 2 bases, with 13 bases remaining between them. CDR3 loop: CASSDKLATTNEKLFF. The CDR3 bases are TGTGCCAGCAGTGATAAGTTGGCAACGACTAATGAAAAACTGTTTTTT.

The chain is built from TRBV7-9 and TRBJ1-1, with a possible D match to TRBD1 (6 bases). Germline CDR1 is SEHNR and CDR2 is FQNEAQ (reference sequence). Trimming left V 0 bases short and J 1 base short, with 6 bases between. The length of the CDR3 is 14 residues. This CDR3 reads CASSLARGNTEAFF. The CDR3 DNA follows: TGTGCCAGCAGCTTAGCCAGGGGGAACACTGAAGCTTTCTTT. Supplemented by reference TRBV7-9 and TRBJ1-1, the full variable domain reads DTGVSQNPRHKITKRGQNVTFRCDPISEHNRLYWYRQTLGQGPEFLTYFQNEAQLEKSRLLSDRFSAERPKGSFSTLEIQRTEQGDSAMYLCASSLARGNTEAFFGQGTRLTVV.

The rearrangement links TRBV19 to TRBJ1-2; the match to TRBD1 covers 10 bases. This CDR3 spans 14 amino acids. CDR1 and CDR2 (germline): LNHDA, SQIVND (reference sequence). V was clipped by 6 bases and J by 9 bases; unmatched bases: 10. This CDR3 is CASRPGTGALSYTF. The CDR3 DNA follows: TGTGCCAGTAGACCCGGGACAGGGGCCCTGAGCTACACCTTC.

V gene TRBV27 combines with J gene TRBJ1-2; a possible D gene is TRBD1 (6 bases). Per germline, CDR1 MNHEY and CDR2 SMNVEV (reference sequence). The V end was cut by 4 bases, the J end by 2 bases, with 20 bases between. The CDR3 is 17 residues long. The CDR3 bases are TGTGCCAGCAGTTCAACAGGGTTCCCTTCCATGAACTATGGCTACACCTTC. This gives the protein CASSSTGFPSMNYGYTF.

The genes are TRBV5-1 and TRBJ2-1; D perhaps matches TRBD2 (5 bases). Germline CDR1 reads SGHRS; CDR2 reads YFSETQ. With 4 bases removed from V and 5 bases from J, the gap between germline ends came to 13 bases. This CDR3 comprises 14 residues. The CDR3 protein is CASSRLLEDNEQFF. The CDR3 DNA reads TGCGCCAGCAGCAGACTATTAGAAGACAATGAGCAGTTCTTC.

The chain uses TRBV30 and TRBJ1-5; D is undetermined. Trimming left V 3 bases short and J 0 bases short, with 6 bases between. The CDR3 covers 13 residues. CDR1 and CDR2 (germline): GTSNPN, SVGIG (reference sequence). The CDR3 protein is CAWRENSNQPQHF. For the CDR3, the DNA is TGTGCCTGGAGAGAGAATAGCAATCAGCCCCAGCATTTT.

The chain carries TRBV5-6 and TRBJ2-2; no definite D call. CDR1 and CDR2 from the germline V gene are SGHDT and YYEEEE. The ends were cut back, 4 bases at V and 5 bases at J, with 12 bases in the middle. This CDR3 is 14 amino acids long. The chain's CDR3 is CASSPLIRTGELFF. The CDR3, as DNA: TGTGCCAGCAGCCCGTTAATCAGAACCGGGGAGCTGTTTTTT. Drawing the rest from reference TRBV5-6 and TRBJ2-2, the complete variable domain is DAGVTQSPTHLIKTRGQQVTLRCSPKSGHDTVSWYQQALGQGPQFIFQYYEEEERQRGNFPDRFSGHQFPNYSSELNVNALLLGDSALYLCASSPLIRTGELFFGEGSRLTVL.

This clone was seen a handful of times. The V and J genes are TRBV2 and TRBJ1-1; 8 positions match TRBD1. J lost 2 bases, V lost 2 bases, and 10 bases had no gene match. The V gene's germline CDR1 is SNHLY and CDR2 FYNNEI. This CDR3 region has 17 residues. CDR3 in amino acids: CASSERWGQVENTEAFF. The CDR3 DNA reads TGTGCCAGCAGTGAAAGGTGGGGACAGGTCGAAAACACTGAAGCTTTCTTT.

The CDR3, as DNA: TGCAGCGTTGTCGTCGCAGGCGACTCTGGAAACACCATATATTTT. Translating gives CSVVVAGDSGNTIYF. The V call is TRBV29-1, the J call TRBJ1-3; D not certain. V lost 4 bases and J lost 0, with 13 bases in between. The CDR3 extends over 15 amino acids. CDR1 and CDR2 (germline): SQVTM, ANQGSEA.

CDR3 DNA sequence: TGTGCCAGCAGTGGGGCGTCCTACTACGAGCAGTACTTC. It yields the protein CASSGASYYEQYF. The genes are TRBV28 and TRBJ2-7, with D maybe TRBD1 (5 bases). With 5 bases removed from V and 3 bases from J, the gap between germline ends came to 11 bases. CDR1 is MDHEN, CDR2 SYDVKM, per germline. CDR3 length: 13 amino acids. The variable domain in full, completed from reference TRBV28 and TRBJ2-7, reads DVKVTQSSRYLVKRTGEKVFLECVQDMDHENMFWYRQDPGLGLRLIYFSYDVKMKEKGDIPEGYSVSREKKERFSLILESASTNQTSMYLCASSGASYYEQYFGPGTRLTVT.

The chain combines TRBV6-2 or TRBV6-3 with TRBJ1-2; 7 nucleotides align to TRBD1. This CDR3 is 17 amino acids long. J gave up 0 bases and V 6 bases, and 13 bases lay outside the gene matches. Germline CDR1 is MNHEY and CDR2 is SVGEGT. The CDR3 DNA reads TGTGCCAGCAGACCTGAAAATACAGGGGCAGCTAACTATGGCTACACCTTC. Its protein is CASRPENTGAANYGYTF.

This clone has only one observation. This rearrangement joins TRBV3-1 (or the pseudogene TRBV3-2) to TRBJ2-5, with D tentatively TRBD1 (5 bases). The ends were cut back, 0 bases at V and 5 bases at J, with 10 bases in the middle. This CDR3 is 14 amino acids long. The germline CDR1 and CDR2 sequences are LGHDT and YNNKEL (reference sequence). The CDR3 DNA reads TGTGCCAGCAGCCAAGATCCAGGGTACGAGACCCAGTACTTC. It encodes CASSQDPGYETQYF.